This T cell receptor beta chain was observed in a study of Ad26.COV2.S vaccination and SARS-CoV-2 variants (dated by TCRdb to about 2021). Regarding the complete study: Vaccine-arm donors were drawn from COV1001, a multicentre, randomized, double-blind, placebo-controlled phase I-IIa trial of Ad26.COV2.S in healthy adults. Ad26.COV2.S was administered intramuscularly at a dose of 5x10^10 or 1x10^11 viral particles, either as one shot or as two shots given 56 days apart. The specificity and breadth of SARS-CoV-2-reactive T cell receptors after Ad26.COV2.S vaccination were assessed by TCRbeta repertoire sequencing. A total of roughly 32 samples were included in the TCR-sequenced set, comprising approximately 20 Ad26.COV2.S vaccine recipients, 5 placebo recipients and 8 SARS-CoV-2 convalescent individuals. Trial participants were randomized into five groups of five, in which low-dose or high-dose Ad26.COV2.S was given once or twice, or placebo was given on both occasions. Investigators remained blinded to trial group allocation during experiments and outcome assessment.

On this clone: The target of this receptor is not known. No clone much larger than this one lies a single base away; base qualities are absent.

The germline ends are 9 bases apart after V is trimmed by 2 bases and J by 11 bases. The CDR3 runs 12 residues from the cysteine to the phenylalanine. Only CDR3 DNA is held: 36 bases, read in frame from base 1. The immunoSEQ Assay was the method used to sequence TCRbeta CDR3 regions. After extraction, genomic DNA underwent amplification by bias-controlled multiplex PCR, followed by high-throughput sequencing. Turning to the authors' computational methods: To quantify the absolute abundance of every unique TCRbeta CDR3 region, sequences were collapsed and filtered. Usable DNA was measured by amplifying reference genes present in all nucleated cells, and TCRbeta template counts were normalized to that usable DNA to estimate T cell fraction. Repertoire TCRs were annotated as SARS-CoV-2-specific when V gene, CDR3 amino acid sequence and J gene were exactly matched to a known reactive TCR set. The reference SARS-CoV-2 TCR set was obtained from MIRA and was filtered for enrichment in COVID-19-positive ImmuneCODE repertoires, whereby public or cross-reactive TCRs were removed. Using the MIRA antigens, annotated TCRs were further analysed by specific ORF or by position within an ORF. Depth was the summed frequency of annotated unique rearrangements, while breadth was defined as annotated unique rearrangements over total unique productive rearrangements. TCR breadth was compared between groups using two-sided Wilcoxon rank-sum tests. In its TCRdb copy, this immuneACCESS table keeps in-frame sequences only and misses some clones. Where compared with another copy, unresolved V genes explain less than half of these, and the others have no known cause. V and J calls and clone size are those listed in that table; D and trimming were worked out from the DNA. The sample table contains some 270,000 clones; only one count was recorded for around 90% of them. The top ten constitute roughly 3% of the sample.

General conclusions and limits of the study: The authors noted that total T cell responses may have been underestimated by the TCR breadth and depth analyses. Non-spike TCR breadth was comparable between vaccine and placebo recipients, consistent with the vaccine containing only spike. Comparing responses between vaccine doses or regimens was not something the study was powered to do. Higher spike-specific TCR breadth was observed in Ad26.COV2.S recipients than in placebo recipients (P = 0.0014). After vaccination, substantial breadth of spike-specific CD8+ and CD4+ T cell responses was reported.

The treatment or condition label here, explained by the study, means: 15 to 20 received Ad26.COV2.S at low or high dose, single or two shots; roughly five received placebo; per-sample allocation not given. Repertoires of vaccine and placebo recipients were sequenced from samples taken on day 63 after the first injection. In Cohort 1b, about 25 adults aged 18-55 years were enrolled at a single site in Boston, USA, between 29 July and 7 August 2020. As a vaccine, Ad26.COV2.S was a replication-incompetent adenovirus type 26 vector that expressed a prefusion-stabilized SARS-CoV-2 spike protein derived from the original Wuhan strain.

The chain was built from TRBV12-3 or TRBV12-4 and TRBJ1-4; no D gene can be assigned with confidence. The clonotype originates from a person aged 18-65 years who received the Ad26.COV2.S COVID-19 vaccine or a placebo. Material: peripheral blood, obtained in a trial of Ad26.COV2.S vaccine versus placebo. CDR3 loop: CASSLINGKLFF. The DNA is TGTGCCAGCAGTTTAATTAATGGGAAACTGTTTTTT.